This T cell receptor (beta chain) stems from a study of blood T cell repertoires in COVID-19. Study as a whole: The samples span acute and convalescent COVID-19 from the United States, Italy and Spain. Sample material is recorded as cDNA or gDNA derived from T cells, B-cell-depleted T cells, or PBMCs.

The germline V and J ends were trimmed by 1 base and 4 bases, with 7 bases remaining between them. The CDR3 extends over 13 amino acids. Germline V lookup: CDR1 MNHNS, CDR2 SASEGT. Per the original methods: Reference gene primer amplification yielded estimated nucleated cell counts. Some clones are missing from TCRdb's copy, which holds only in-frame ones; the method was immunoSEQ multiplex PCR. For V, J and clone size, that table is used; D and trimming come from the DNA. The sample has about 79,000 clones; approximately 90% are singletons. The chain is built from TRBV6-1 and TRBJ1-2; no clear D. The source material was peripheral blood. This TCR was sampled from a man between 70 and 80 years old with active or convalescent COVID-19. Here the CDR3 DNA reads TGTGCCAGCAGTGAAGGAGGATTCTATGGCTACACCTTC. It encodes CASSEGGFYGYTF.